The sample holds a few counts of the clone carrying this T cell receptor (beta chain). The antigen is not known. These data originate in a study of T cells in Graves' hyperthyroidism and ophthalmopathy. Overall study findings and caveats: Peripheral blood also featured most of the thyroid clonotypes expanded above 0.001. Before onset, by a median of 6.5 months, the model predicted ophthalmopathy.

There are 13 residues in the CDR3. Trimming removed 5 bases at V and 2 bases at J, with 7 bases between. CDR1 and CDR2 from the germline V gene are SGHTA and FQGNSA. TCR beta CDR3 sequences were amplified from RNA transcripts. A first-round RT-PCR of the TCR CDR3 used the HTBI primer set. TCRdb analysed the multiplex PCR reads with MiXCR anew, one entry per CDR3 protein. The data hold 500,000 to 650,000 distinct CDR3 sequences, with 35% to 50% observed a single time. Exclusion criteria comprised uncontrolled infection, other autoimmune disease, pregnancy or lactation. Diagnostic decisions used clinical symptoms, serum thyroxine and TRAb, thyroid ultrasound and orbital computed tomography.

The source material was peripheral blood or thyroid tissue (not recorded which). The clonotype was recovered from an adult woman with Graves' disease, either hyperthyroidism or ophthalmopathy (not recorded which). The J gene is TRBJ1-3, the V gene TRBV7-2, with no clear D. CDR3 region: CASSDPPGNTIYF. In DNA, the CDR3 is TGTGCCAGCAGCGACCCCCCTGGAAACACCATATATTTT.